These T cell receptor beta chains were read from a single sample in a study of chronic HIV infection and antiretroviral therapy. Using its own MiXCR run on the 5' RACE reads, TCRdb lists one record per CDR3 protein. The sample lists approximately 47,000 distinct CDR3 sequences, over 15% seen once, with approximately 2.8% in the top ten. Input material: peripheral blood. The receptors were gathered from an adult who had HIV and had not received antiretroviral therapy, or was an uninfected healthy control (not recorded which). Both conserved end residues are part of each CDR3. Fields, in order: J gene, D gene, clone size, V gene, CDR3 DNA, CDR3 protein. The D gene is left open where the match is weak. Clone size, where shown, is once, few, many, or a class for clones that have expanded.

J gene: TRBJ1-4
D gene: TRBD1
clone size: few
V gene: TRBV5-1
CDR3 DNA: TGCGCCAGCAGCTTGTTATCCTCAGGGGGAGAGGGTACTAATGAAAAACTGTTTTTT
CDR3 protein: CASSLLSSGGEGTNEKLFF

J gene: TRBJ2-3
D gene: -
clone size: few
V gene: TRBV5-1
CDR3 DNA: TGCGCCAGCAGCCCAGGGGGAGGGAGCACAGATACGCAGTATTTT
CDR3 protein: CASSPGGGSTDTQYF

J gene: TRBJ2-1
D gene: -
clone size: -
V gene: TRBV12-3/TRBV12-4
CDR3 DNA: TGTGCCAGCAGTTTATTGGAAGGCAATGAGCAGTTCTTC
CDR3 protein: CASSLLEGNEQFF

J gene: TRBJ1-1
D gene: -
clone size: few
V gene: TRBV28
CDR3 DNA: TGTGCCAGCAGTTTAGACAACAGGGTGAACACTGAAGCTTTCTTT
CDR3 protein: CASSLDNRVNTEAFF

J gene: TRBJ2-1
D gene: TRBD1
clone size: -
V gene: TRBV27
CDR3 DNA: TGTGCCAGCAGTCCCGGACAGGGTGAGCAGTTCTTC
CDR3 protein: CASSPGQGEQFF

J gene: TRBJ2-1
D gene: -
clone size: few
V gene: TRBV11-3
CDR3 DNA: TGTGCCAGCAGCTTAGTGAACGGATACAATGAGCAGTTCTTC
CDR3 protein: CASSLVNGYNEQFF

J gene: TRBJ1-2
D gene: -
clone size: few
V gene: TRBV7-9
CDR3 DNA: TGTGCCAGCAGGGCAGATCAGGGCTACACCTTC
CDR3 protein: CASRADQGYTF

J gene: TRBJ2-4
D gene: -
clone size: -
V gene: TRBV28
CDR3 DNA: TGTGCCAGCAGCTCAGGTTGGAGCCAGGCCAAAAACATTCAGTACTTC
CDR3 protein: CASSSGWSQAKNIQYF

J gene: TRBJ1-2
D gene: -
clone size: few
V gene: TRBV5-4
CDR3 DNA: TGTGCCAGCAGCCCCATGACCGCCTATAACTATGGCTACACCTTC
CDR3 protein: CASSPMTAYNYGYTF

J gene: TRBJ2-7
D gene: -
clone size: few
V gene: TRBV9
CDR3 DNA: TGTGCCAGCAGCGTAGAGTGGGGGGGCAACTACGAGCAGTACTTC
CDR3 protein: CASSVEWGGNYEQYF

J gene: TRBJ1-1
D gene: -
clone size: -
V gene: TRBV28
CDR3 DNA: TGTGCCAGCAGTTCCCGATTCCCCGCCTGGCCCACTGAAGCTTTCTTT
CDR3 protein: CASSSRFPAWPTEAFF

J gene: TRBJ2-1
D gene: TRBD2
clone size: -
V gene: TRBV28
CDR3 DNA: TGTGCCAGCGGGGGGGGGATACCCTCAGGGGAGCAGTTCTTC
CDR3 protein: CASGGGIPSGEQFF

J gene: TRBJ1-5
D gene: TRBD1
clone size: few
V gene: TRBV4-1
CDR3 DNA: TGCGCCAGCAGCCAAGTTCGGTGGACAGGGGGTCAGCCCCAGCATTTT
CDR3 protein: CASSQVRWTGGQPQHF

J gene: TRBJ2-7
D gene: TRBD1
clone size: -
V gene: TRBV5-1
CDR3 DNA: TGCGCCAGCAGCGTAGGGACAGCCTACGAGCAGTACTTC
CDR3 protein: CASSVGTAYEQYF

J gene: TRBJ2-2
D gene: -
clone size: few
V gene: TRBV29-1
CDR3 DNA: TGCAGCGTTGTTCGGGGAGACACCGGGGAGCTGTTTTTT
CDR3 protein: CSVVRGDTGELFF

J gene: TRBJ2-3
D gene: -
clone size: -
V gene: TRBV6-6
CDR3 DNA: TGTGCCAGCAGTCCCCCGGGGGAGGATACGCAGTATTTT
CDR3 protein: CASSPPGEDTQYF

J gene: TRBJ1-3
D gene: -
clone size: -
V gene: TRBV2
CDR3 DNA: TGTGCCAGCAGTGATTGGGACATCGTCGCGGGAAACACCATATATTTT
CDR3 protein: CASSDWDIVAGNTIYF

J gene: TRBJ1-1
D gene: -
clone size: few
V gene: TRBV5-1
CDR3 DNA: TGCGCCAGCAGCTTGGATGGGGCGGTTTCCGCTGAAGCTTTCTTT
CDR3 protein: CASSLDGAVSAEAFF

J gene: TRBJ1-5
D gene: TRBD1
clone size: few
V gene: TRBV25-1
CDR3 DNA: TGTGCCAGCAGTGAAGGGGGACAGGGATGGCCCCAGCATTTT
CDR3 protein: CASSEGGQGWPQHF

J gene: TRBJ1-1
D gene: -
clone size: -
V gene: TRBV10-3
CDR3 DNA: TGTGCCATGGGAGCAGGGGTGAACACTGAAGCTTTCTTT
CDR3 protein: CAMGAGVNTEAFF

J gene: TRBJ1-4
D gene: TRBD1
clone size: -
V gene: TRBV28
CDR3 DNA: TGTGCCAGCAGTTCCGGGACAGTGGATGAAAAACTGTTTTTT
CDR3 protein: CASSSGTVDEKLFF

J gene: TRBJ2-1
D gene: TRBD2
clone size: few
V gene: TRBV25-1
CDR3 DNA: TGTGCCAGCAGGCCTAGCGGGAGCTCCTACAATGAGCAGTTCTTC
CDR3 protein: CASRPSGSSYNEQFF

J gene: TRBJ2-5
D gene: TRBD2
clone size: -
V gene: TRBV5-1
CDR3 DNA: TGCGCCAGCAGCTTGTCTGTGACTAGCGGGCCGGAAGAGACCCAGTACTTC
CDR3 protein: CASSLSVTSGPEETQYF

J gene: TRBJ2-2
D gene: -
clone size: -
V gene: TRBV4-1
CDR3 DNA: TGCGCCAGCAGCCAGCCGGGAGTGAAACCCGGGGAGCTGTTTTTT
CDR3 protein: CASSQPGVKPGELFF

J gene: TRBJ1-2
D gene: -
clone size: few
V gene: TRBV28
CDR3 DNA: TGTGCCAGCGGGGTGAACTATGGCTACACCTTC
CDR3 protein: CASGVNYGYTF

J gene: TRBJ1-2
D gene: -
clone size: few
V gene: TRBV28
CDR3 DNA: TGTGCCAGCAGTTTTCCCCCCGGGGGCTGGGGCTATGGCTACACCTTC
CDR3 protein: CASSFPPGGWGYGYTF

J gene: TRBJ2-7
D gene: TRBD1
clone size: few
V gene: TRBV5-4
CDR3 DNA: TGTGCCAGCAGCTCTGATATGGACAGGGGATATCGGAACGAGCAGTACTTC
CDR3 protein: CASSSDMDRGYRNEQYF

J gene: TRBJ1-1
D gene: TRBD1
clone size: few
V gene: TRBV18
CDR3 DNA: TGTGCCAGCTCACTCGGACAGGGCCCTATGAACACTGAAGCTTTCTTT
CDR3 protein: CASSLGQGPMNTEAFF

J gene: TRBJ2-7
D gene: -
clone size: -
V gene: TRBV6-6
CDR3 DNA: TGTGCCAGCAGTTACGATGAGTACAAGCAGTACTTC
CDR3 protein: CASSYDEYKQYF

J gene: TRBJ2-6
D gene: -
clone size: -
V gene: TRBV6-2/TRBV6-3
CDR3 DNA: TGTGCCAGCAGTTACGACAGCTCTGGGGCCAACGTCCTGACTTTC
CDR3 protein: CASSYDSSGANVLTF

J gene: TRBJ1-1
D gene: -
clone size: few
V gene: TRBV7-2
CDR3 DNA: TGTGCCAGCAGCTTCCCCAGCATGGGCACCGAAGCTTTCTTT
CDR3 protein: CASSFPSMGTEAFF

J gene: TRBJ2-7
D gene: -
clone size: -
V gene: TRBV24-1
CDR3 DNA: TGTGCCACCAGTGATTCCCTAATAGGGGGCGAGCAGTACTTC
CDR3 protein: CATSDSLIGGEQYF

J gene: TRBJ2-7
D gene: TRBD1
clone size: -
V gene: TRBV18
CDR3 DNA: TGTGCCAGCTCACCAGGACAGGGCTTCTACGAGCAGTACTTC
CDR3 protein: CASSPGQGFYEQYF

J gene: TRBJ2-2
D gene: -
clone size: -
V gene: TRBV19
CDR3 DNA: TGTGCCAGTAGTATAGCGGGCGCAACCGGGGAGCTGTTTTTT
CDR3 protein: CASSIAGATGELFF

J gene: TRBJ2-1
D gene: TRBD1
clone size: -
V gene: TRBV28
CDR3 DNA: TGTGCCAGCAGTCGCCCCCGGGACAGGGGTAATGAGCAGTTCTTC
CDR3 protein: CASSRPRDRGNEQFF

J gene: TRBJ1-2
D gene: -
clone size: -
V gene: TRBV12-3/TRBV12-4
CDR3 DNA: TGTGCCAGCAGTCTCTTCAGTGGGGGTGGCTACACCTTC
CDR3 protein: CASSLFSGGGYTF

J gene: TRBJ2-7
D gene: TRBD1
clone size: -
V gene: TRBV20-1
CDR3 DNA: TGCAGTGCTAGAGAGGGACAGTGGCCCCTCTACGAGCAGTACTTC
CDR3 protein: CSAREGQWPLYEQYF

J gene: TRBJ2-1
D gene: -
clone size: few
V gene: TRBV9
CDR3 DNA: TGTGCCAGCAGCGTTACGGGTGAGCAGTTCTTC
CDR3 protein: CASSVTGEQFF

J gene: TRBJ2-2
D gene: -
clone size: -
V gene: TRBV6-6
CDR3 DNA: TGTGCCAGCAGTCCCGGTTGGGGGCGGGATGCCGGGGAGCTGTTTTTT
CDR3 protein: CASSPGWGRDAGELFF

J gene: TRBJ2-2
D gene: TRBD2
clone size: -
V gene: TRBV4-1
CDR3 DNA: TGCGCCAGCAGCCAAAGGTTGGCGGGAGGGCGCGGCACCGGGGAGCTGTTTTTT
CDR3 protein: CASSQRLAGGRGTGELFF

J gene: TRBJ2-7
D gene: -
clone size: -
V gene: TRBV4-1
CDR3 DNA: TGCGCCAGCAGCCCCCTGGGCAAGGGGAACTACGAGCAGTACTTC
CDR3 protein: CASSPLGKGNYEQYF

J gene: TRBJ2-7
D gene: TRBD2
clone size: few
V gene: TRBV20-1
CDR3 DNA: TGCAGTGCAAACACCCTAGCGGGAGGCGCCTACGAGCAGTACTTC
CDR3 protein: CSANTLAGGAYEQYF

J gene: TRBJ2-3
D gene: TRBD1
clone size: -
V gene: TRBV28
CDR3 DNA: TGTGCCAGCAGTTTAGACGACAGGGACGCCACAGATACGCAGTATTTT
CDR3 protein: CASSLDDRDATDTQYF